Here is one T cell receptor beta chain with its context. The CDR3 length is 14 residues. The V and J ends lost 3 bases and 3 bases, in that order; junction bases with no gene match: 2. Germline lookup yields CDR1 SEHNR and CDR2 FQNEAQ (reference sequence). PCR involved 60 Vbeta and 13 Jbeta primers. Data came from immunoSEQ multiplex PCR; TCRdb stores just in-frame clones and leaves some out. Of about 190,000 clones listed, roughly 77% are singletons. This entry belongs to a study of cytomegalovirus exposure and HLA in healthy donors. The sequenced material came from PBMCs. This chain connects TRBV7-9 to TRBJ2-1, with 7 bases lining up with TRBD2. This clonotype was obtained from a woman in her 50s in good health and CMV-seronegative. The CDR3 sequence: CASSLGGSYNEQFF. The CDR3 DNA is TGTGCCAGCAGCTTGGGCGGGAGCTACAATGAGCAGTTCTTC. The complete variable domain, with remaining parts taken from reference TRBV7-9 and TRBJ2-1, reads DTGVSQNPRHKITKRGQNVTFRCDPISEHNRLYWYRQTLGQGPEFLTYFQNEAQLEKSRLLSDRFSAERPKGSFSTLEIQRTEQGDSAMYLCASSLGGSYNEQFFGPGTRLTVL.